This record concerns one T cell receptor (beta chain) sequence. This record belongs to a study of blood T cell repertoires in COVID-19. Authors' analysis steps: Estimates of nucleated cell counts were drawn from the amplification of reference gene primers. Assay used: immunoSEQ multiplex PCR; TCRdb lists only in-frame clones, some missing. V and J calls and clone size are those listed in that table; D and trimming were worked out from the DNA. The data show about 30,000 clones, roughly 86% seen once. The germline CDR1 and CDR2 sequences are MNHEY and SVGAGI. V dropped 4 bases and J dropped 2 bases, with 11 bases sitting between them. The CDR3 length is 14 residues.

The specimen sequenced was peripheral blood. The chain carries TRBV6-5 and TRBJ1-1; maybe TRBD1 (5 bases). The sequence was obtained from a human donor in a cohort sampled during active COVID-19. The donor label of this sample is uncertain. The CDR3 DNA reads TGTGCCAGCAGTTTGTACAGGACAAACACTGAAGCTTTCTTT. Translation gives CASSLYRTNTEAFF.